What follows describes a single T cell receptor (beta chain). The target antigen is unknown. Either unselected PBMC or bead-purified CD4+, CD4+CD8+, CD57+ or CD56+ cells were sequenced. The germline V gene encodes CDR1 MDHEN and CDR2 SYDVKM. V was trimmed by 6 bases and J by 8 bases, leaving 16 bases between them. The CDR3 extends over 13 amino acids. The assay was immunoSEQ multiplex PCR, and TCRdb's table has in-frame clones only and misses some. The sample records 350 to 500 clones, around 75% being singletons. This entry belongs to a study of STAT5B mutations in CD4+ large granular lymphocyte leukemia. General study results and limits: Data were not HLA-matched across samples. Patient CD4-sorted repertoires stayed more clonal than healthy ones after leukemic-clone removal. 8/27 top patient clones versus 2/35 control clones were TRBV06-family.

The TCR comes from a woman in her 50s with CD4+ T-cell large granular lymphocyte leukemia. The sample comprised PBMCs. This chain links TRBV28 with TRBJ1-2; D perhaps matches TRBD1 (5 bases). This chain's CDR3 is CASSPRGAQGYTF. CDR3 in DNA: TGTGCCAGCAGCCCGAGAGGGGCGCAGGGCTACACCTTC.